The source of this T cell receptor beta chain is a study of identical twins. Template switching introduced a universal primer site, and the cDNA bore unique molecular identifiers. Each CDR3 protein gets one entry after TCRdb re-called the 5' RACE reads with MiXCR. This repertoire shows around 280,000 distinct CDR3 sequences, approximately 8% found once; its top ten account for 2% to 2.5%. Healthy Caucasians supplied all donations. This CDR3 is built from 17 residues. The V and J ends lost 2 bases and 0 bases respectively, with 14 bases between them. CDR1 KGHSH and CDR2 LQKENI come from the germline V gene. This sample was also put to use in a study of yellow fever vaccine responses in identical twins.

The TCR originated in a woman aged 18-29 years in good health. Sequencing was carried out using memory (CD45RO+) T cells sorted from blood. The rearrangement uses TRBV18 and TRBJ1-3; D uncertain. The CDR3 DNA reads TGTGCCAGCTCACCAGGGTTCACCAGCCCCTCTGGAAACACCATATATTTT. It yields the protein CASSPGFTSPSGNTIYF.